This T cell receptor (beta chain) derives from a study of control samples from healthy donors and cancer patients. Assay: immunoSEQ multiplex PCR; the TCRdb copy retains only in-frame clones and omits some. The top ten hold less than 2.5% of the sample, which has about 130,000 clones, approximately 92% seen once. The CDR3 spans 18 residues. V lost 2 bases to trimming and J lost 2 bases; unmatched junction nucleotides: 8. CDR1 and CDR2 from the germline V gene are LGHDT and YNNKEL (reference sequence). The clonotype comes from a woman between 50 and 59 years old in good health. The sequencing sample was made of blood. The V and J genes are TRBV3-1 (or the pseudogene TRBV3-2) and TRBJ2-7, with 14 bases fitting TRBD2. CDR3 amino acids: CASSQFRTSGRTPYEQYF. The CDR3 DNA follows: TGTGCCAGCAGCCAATTTAGGACTAGCGGGAGGACCCCCTACGAGCAGTACTTC.